These T cell receptor beta chains were read from a single sample in a study of T cell clonotyping in hematopoietic cell transplantation. TCRdb's table, derived via immunoSEQ multiplex PCR, lists solely in-frame clones and lacks some. The sample contains tens of thousands of clones, approximately 81% of which appear only once. Sequencing was performed on peripheral blood mononuclear cells, taken before stem cell transplant. Receptors originate from a man aged 60-69 years with acute myeloid leukemia. Some clones in this sample may be carry-over from other donors' samples. The CDR3 runs from the conserved cysteine through the conserved F or W. The order of the fields is clone size, J gene, D gene, V gene, CDR3 DNA, CDR3 protein. A D gene is named only where the DNA matches it firmly. For some rows the clone size is stated as once, few or many, or as a class when expanded; others skip it.

>NA|TRBJ2-3|NA|TRBV9
TGTGCCAGCAGCGGGGTCACAGATACGCAGTATTTT
CASSGVTDTQYF
>NA|TRBJ2-3|TRBD2|TRBV5-4
TGTGCCAGCAGCTCTGGGCGGGGGAGCCACGGGTACACAGATACGCAGTATTTT
CASSSGRGSHGYTDTQYF
>NA|TRBJ1-4|NA|TRBV28
TGTGCCAGCAGTTTACAGCAGGGTCACTCTAATGAAAAACTGTTTTTT
CASSLQQGHSNEKLFF
>few|TRBJ1-1|NA|TRBV2
TGTGCCAGCAGCTCCTTCATGAACACTGAAGCTTTCTTT
CASSSFMNTEAFF
>NA|TRBJ2-5|NA|TRBV7-9
TGTGCCAGCAGCTTAGACATCGAGACCCAGTACTTC
CASSLDIETQYF
>NA|TRBJ1-2|NA|TRBV2
TGTGCCAGCAGTGCGAGGGTTCGTGGCTACACCTTC
CASSARVRGYTF
>NA|TRBJ2-7|NA|TRBV4-3
TGCGCCAGCAGCCAAGGGTTGGGTTGGGAGCAGTACTTC
CASSQGLGWEQYF
>once|TRBJ2-1|NA|TRBV7-2
TGTGCCAGCAGCTTAACGGGGCAGGGGTCTTACAATGAGCAGTTCTTC
CASSLTGQGSYNEQFF
>once|TRBJ1-1|TRBD1|TRBV6-6
TGTGCCAGCAGCCGACAGGGGGTGGGCACTGAAGCTTTCTTT
CASSRQGVGTEAFF
>NA|TRBJ1-5|NA|TRBV6-1
TGTGCCAGCAGGTCGACCGGGTATGAGAGCCAGCCCCAGCATTTT
CASRSTGYESQPQHF
>NA|TRBJ2-7|NA|TRBV7-9
TGTGCCAGCAGCTTAGGAGAGGCTAGTCGCAGTTTC
CASSLGEASRSF
>NA|TRBJ2-1|TRBD1|TRBV7-9
TGTGCCAGCAGCTTAGCGCGGGGACAGGGGAGCAATGAGCAGTTCTTC
CASSLARGQGSNEQFF
>NA|TRBJ1-1|NA|TRBV20-1
TGCAGTTCGCGGACGAACACTGAAGCTTTCTTT
CSSRTNTEAFF
>NA|TRBJ1-6|NA|TRBV7-2
TGTGCCAGCAGTGTACAGGGTATAAGTAATTCACCCCTCCACTTT
CASSVQGISNSPLHF
>NA|TRBJ2-7|NA|TRBV6-6
TGTGCCAGCAGTTACTATTTTGCCTCGTTCGACGAGCAGTACTTC
CASSYYFASFDEQYF
>NA|TRBJ2-7|NA|TRBV5-1
TGCGCCAGCAGCACCGAAGCCGGGGTGTGGGACTTGTCCTACGAGCAGTACTTC
CASSTEAGVWDLSYEQYF
>NA|TRBJ2-7|NA|TRBV7-9
TGTGCCAGCAGCCCGCAGGGGGGGCGGTACGAGCAGTACTTC
CASSPQGGRYEQYF
>few|TRBJ2-2|TRBD1|TRBV7-7
TGTGCCAGCAGCTTGACAGGGTCCACCGGGGAGCTGTTTTTT
CASSLTGSTGELFF
>NA|TRBJ1-5|NA|TRBV7-9
TGTGCCAGCGGACCGGCAGGGCGGGTGAAGCCCCAGCATTTT
CASGPAGRVKPQHF
>NA|TRBJ1-1|TRBD1|TRBV30
TGTGCCTGGAGTGTATCGAGGACAGGGAGAGACACTGAAGCTTTCTTT
CAWSVSRTGRDTEAFF
>NA|TRBJ1-2|NA|TRBV30
TGTGCCTGCCCCGGTGACCCAGGGCCAATGGGGGGCTACACCTTC
CACPGDPGPMGGYTF
>NA|TRBJ2-7|TRBD2|TRBV6-1
TGTGCCAGCAAGCGGGATCCGGGCCCTTACGAGCAGTACTTC
CASKRDPGPYEQYF
>NA|TRBJ2-7|TRBD2|TRBV6-1
TGTGCCAGCAGTGAGCCCGGGACTAATGCCTACGAGCAGTACTTC
CASSEPGTNAYEQYF
>NA|TRBJ1-5|NA|TRBV28
TGTGCCAGCAGTGCAAAGGGGTTCTATAGCAATCAGCCCCAGCATTTT
CASSAKGFYSNQPQHF
>NA|TRBJ1-5|NA|TRBV6-5
TGTGCCAGCAGTTACTCCGAGTATAGCAATCAGCCCCAGCATTTT
CASSYSEYSNQPQHF
>NA|TRBJ2-2|NA|TRBV5-1
TGCGCCAGCAGCTTTTCGCGGGGTCACGCCGGGGAGCTGTTTTTT
CASSFSRGHAGELFF
>NA|TRBJ1-2|NA|TRBV29-1
TGCAGCGTTGAAGAAAGGGCAGCACCAACGCGCTACACCTTC
CSVEERAAPTRYTF
>NA|TRBJ1-2|NA|TRBV7-9
TGTGCCAGCAGCTTCGCAGACTATGGCTACACCTTC
CASSFADYGYTF
>NA|TRBJ1-5|NA|TRBV30
TGTGCCTGGAGTCGAGGAAGCCAGGGCCGAGCGGCTCAGCCCCAGCATTTT
CAWSRGSQGRAAQPQHF
>NA|TRBJ2-1|NA|TRBV28
TGTGCCAGCGGTTCCCTGCCCATGATCTTC
CASGSLPMIF
>NA|TRBJ1-6|NA|TRBV4-3
TGCGCCAGCAGCCAAGGGGTCGGGCAAGGCTCACCCCTCCACTTT
CASSQGVGQGSPLHF
>NA|TRBJ2-6|NA|TRBV2
TGTGCCAGCAGTGATGTCGCTGGGGCCAACGTCCTGACTTTC
CASSDVAGANVLTF
>NA|TRBJ2-5|TRBD2|TRBV28
TGTGCCAGCAGGGATATAGCGGGGATACAAGAGACCCAGTACTTC
CASRDIAGIQETQYF
>NA|TRBJ2-7|NA|TRBV5-8
TGTGCCAGCAGCTTGGACGGATACTCCTACGAGCAGTACTTC
CASSLDGYSYEQYF
>few|TRBJ2-7|TRBD2|TRBV9
TGTGCCAGCAGCGTAGGTGGGACTAGCGGGGCCTACGAGCAGTACTTC
CASSVGGTSGAYEQYF
>NA|TRBJ1-6|NA|TRBV7-9
TGTGCCAGCAGCTTAAACAGGGAGGGATCACCCCTCCACTTT
CASSLNREGSPLHF
>once|TRBJ1-1|TRBD1|TRBV2
TGTGCCAGCAGTGTCAGAGACAGGGGGTTCGTGGGGAACACTGAAGCTTTCTTT
CASSVRDRGFVGNTEAFF
>NA|TRBJ1-6|NA|TRBV9
TGTGCCAGCAGCGTTACAGACAATAATTCACCCCTCCACTTT
CASSVTDNNSPLHF
>NA|TRBJ2-7|NA|TRBV27
TGTGCCAGCAGTTTTTCGTTTGGCTCCTACGAGCAGTACTTC
CASSFSFGSYEQYF
>once|TRBJ2-7|TRBD1|TRBV2
TGTGCCAGCGGGGAGGACAGGGCCTACGAGCAGTACTTC
CASGEDRAYEQYF
>NA|TRBJ1-5|NA|TRBV6-1
TGTGCCAGCAGACCGGGACACAGGGACAATCAGCCCCAGCATTTT
CASRPGHRDNQPQHF
>NA|TRBJ2-2|TRBD2|TRBV6-1
TGTGCCAGCAGACTAGCGGGGGGGAGGCCCGGGGAGCTGTTTTTT
CASRLAGGRPGELFF
>NA|TRBJ2-6|NA|TRBV25-1
TGTGCCAGCAGTCGCGGCTCTGGGGCCAACGTCCTGACTTTC
CASSRGSGANVLTF
>once|TRBJ1-4|NA|TRBV28
TGTGCCAGCAGATCCCCAAGGGAGGTATTTTTT
CASRSPREVFF
>few|TRBJ1-2|TRBD1|TRBV5-1
TGCGCCAGCAGCCAGGACAGGGTAAACTATGGCTACACCTTC
CASSQDRVNYGYTF
>NA|TRBJ2-2|TRBD2|TRBV11-3
TGTGCCAGCAGCTTCACGACTAGCGGGGGAGGAACCGGGGAGCTGTTTTTT
CASSFTTSGGGTGELFF
>NA|TRBJ2-7|TRBD1|TRBV5-1
TGCGCCAGCAGTCAAATTCCCGGGACAGGGGTAAACGAGCAGTACTTC
CASSQIPGTGVNEQYF
>NA|TRBJ2-7|NA|TRBV27
TGTGCCAGCAGTTTGACACAGGGAGTCGACGAGCAGTACTTC
CASSLTQGVDEQYF
>few|TRBJ1-5|TRBD1|TRBV7-2
TGTGCCAGCAGCTTAACGACAGGGAGGACTCAGCCCCAGCATTTT
CASSLTTGRTQPQHF
>NA|TRBJ1-1|TRBD1|TRBV6-6
TGTGCCAGCAGACAGGGACAGACGAACACTGAAGCTTTCTTT
CASRQGQTNTEAFF